The entry that follows covers one TCR beta chain sequence. The sample is drawn from a study of T cells after yellow fever vaccination. Findings and caveats of the study: The CD4 compartment and the CD8 compartment contained a small share of clonotypes in common. After the booster, approximately 95% of CD4 and roughly nine tenths of CD8 primary-response clones were re-detected.

TCRdb re-derived calls from the 5' RACE reads in MiXCR, one entry per CDR3 protein. In the table there are about 85,000 distinct CDR3 sequences, 13% of which are singletons. The CDR3 has 15 residues. Trimming pared 3 bases from V and 1 base from J, leaving 12 bases between. In germline, CDR1 is SNHLY, CDR2 FYNNEI. Material: CD8+ T cells not binding an NS4B(214-222) dextramer, sorted from PBMCs, obtained more than 20 days after the first yellow fever vaccination. The chain recombines TRBV2 with TRBJ2-5; a possible D gene is TRBD2 (5 bases). The TCR was taken from a man aged 18 to 29 who received the YFV17D yellow fever vaccine. The CDR3 reads CASSESLALQETQYF. The CDR3 coding sequence is TGTGCCAGCAGTGAGTCTCTAGCTCTCCAAGAGACCCAGTACTTC.